Here is one T cell receptor beta chain with its context. Its antigen remains unidentified. No qualities accompany the bases; no much larger clone lies one base away. TCRbeta CDR3 regions were amplified from genomic DNA using the immunoSEQ Assay, a bias-controlled multiplex PCR. The study's own analysis went as follows. The number of nucleated cells in each sample was estimated from the amplification of reference gene primers within the assay. To quantify the absolute abundance of each unique TCRbeta CDR3 rearrangement, sequence reads were collapsed and filtered. For each sample, productive Simpson clonality was calculated as the square root of Simpson's diversity index over productive rearrangements. Entries here come from immuneACCESS through TCRdb and include only in-frame sequences with V and J called. Some clones fail to appear in such tables; in the studies checked, an unresolved V gene covers under half of the shortfall, and the cause of the remainder is unknown. Clone size and the V and J calls come from that table; the DNA yielded D and trimming. This sample gives about 190,000 clones in total; around 84% of them show up just once. The ten largest clones represent more than 2.5% of the sample.

This sample is drawn from a study of blood T cell repertoires in COVID-19 (dated by TCRdb to 2018 to 2020). Background on the whole study: Collaborator samples came from the United States, Italy and Spain and covered acute and convalescent phases of COVID-19. Deeply sampled blood TCRbeta repertoires from subjects exposed to, actively infected with, or recovered from COVID-19 were included in the dataset. A de-identified subject ID, COVID-19 status, age in years and sex were almost always included in the sample metadata. The prospective study material was composed of cDNA or gDNA derived from T cells, B-cell-depleted T cells, or PBMCs. Where available, HLA class I and class II types were obtained from metadata supplied by the sample provider rather than from assay-based typing. Samples came from the ongoing ImmuneRACE study (first 160 participants) plus 1,254 subjects from 6 global collaborators. A freely available public database, intended as a resource for researchers studying the immune response to SARS-CoV-2, is where the repertoires were released. General findings and caveats noted by the study authors: The quantity of clinical and demographic metadata differed by source and by participant and was supplied without curation.

Participants in the prospective study were aged roughly 18 to 100 years, lived in some 24 United States geographic areas, and enrolled through a virtual design. Cohort assignment in the prospective study relied on participant-reported clinical history from a screening survey and a study questionnaire. Recovered participants in ImmuneRACE Cohort 3 were defined as having two consecutive negative NP/OP PCR tests, clearance from a healthcare professional, or resolution of symptoms. In the prospective study, mobile phlebotomists collected whole blood, serum and a nasopharyngeal or oropharyngeal swab from each participant. Additional blood draws and questionnaires over a 2-month period could optionally be provided by prospective study participants. Blood samples from the prospective study were shipped frozen or at room temperature prior to DNA extraction. Clipping removes 5 bases from V and 5 bases from J, with 9 as the unmatched junction base count. CDR3 length: 16 amino acids, cysteine to phenylalanine. The DNA shown is the 48-base CDR3, in frame from base 1. CDR1 and CDR2 are drawn from the germline V gene: MNHEY, SVGEGT.

This receptor chain uses TRBV6-2 or TRBV6-3 and TRBJ2-2, and 9 junctional nucleotides match TRBD2. The clonotype originates from a woman in her 30s who had recovered from COVID-19. What was sequenced was PBMCs or T cells enriched from blood (not recorded which). The sequenced DNA: TGTGCCAGCAGTACACAGCGGGGGGCCGTAACCGGGGAGCTGTTTTTT. This encodes CASSTQRGAVTGELFF.